This section outlines one T cell receptor beta chain sequence together with its context. Its antigen remains unknown. This sample was included in a study of T cells in Graves' hyperthyroidism and ophthalmopathy. Study overall: Peripheral blood was obtained at initial diagnosis, preceding any treatment. Points from the study as a whole: Blood also held most thyroid clonotypes expanded beyond 0.001. The authors' 13 V-J model separated ophthalmopathy from stable hyperthyroidism. Model output signaled ophthalmopathy a median around 6.9 months ahead of onset.

TCR beta CDR3 region amplification was performed from RNA transcripts. Researchers ran a first-round RT-PCR on the TCR CDR3 using the HTBI primer set. MiXCR, applied by TCRdb to the multiplex PCR reads, yields one record per CDR3 protein. The sample has hundreds of thousands of distinct CDR3 sequences; 22% are singletons. V lost 6 bases, J lost 3 bases, and 12 bases lay in between. The CDR3 totals 13 residues. Looked up from germline, CDR1 is WNHNN and CDR2 is SYGVQD (reference sequence). The sample taken for sequencing was blood. This TCR was recovered from a man in his thirties or forties with Graves' ophthalmopathy. The chain is built from TRBV10-1 and TRBJ2-7; tentatively, D is TRBD1 (6 bases). The chain's CDR3 is CASSGGTNYEQYF. In DNA form, the CDR3 reads TGCGCCAGCAGCGGTGGGACAAACTACGAGCAGTACTTC.